One T cell receptor (beta chain) is described in this entry. The antigen is undetermined. The CDR3 spans 11 residues. Germline-derived CDR1 and CDR2 are SGHVS and FNYEAQ. V was cut by 4 bases and J by 10 bases, with 8 bases left in between. The sample is drawn from a study of T cell repertoires in cytomegalovirus infection. Study in general: The authors used CMV epitopes that were HLA-C-restricted (recently identified) and HLA-B-restricted (well studied). Indications of both CMV infection and matching HLA type were provided by public TCR beta signatures.

TCRdb recomputed calls from the reads with MiXCR, one row per CDR3 protein. Of about 310,000 distinct CDR3 sequences listed, 25% are singletons. This specimen was cultured PBMCs, taken from culture after CMV antigen stimulation. This rearrangement joins TRBV7-6 to TRBJ2-1; D unclear. The sequence was collected from a human donor in good health (CMV status not recorded). Some clones in this sample may be carry-over from other donors' samples. DNA of the CDR3: TGTGCCAGCAGCTACCTTTCGGAGCAGTTCTTC. Residues: CASSYLSEQFF.